A single sample gave rise to the 18 T cell receptor beta chains below, sequenced in a study of cytomegalovirus exposure and HLA in healthy donors. The PCR was carried out with 60 Vbeta primers and 13 Jbeta primers. The protocol was immunoSEQ multiplex PCR, while the TCRdb copy is restricted to in-frame clones and leaves out a portion. The sample has a few hundred thousand clones, 85% to 95% seen once. Sequenced input: PBMCs. The origin of the receptors is a girl aged 2-15 years in good health and CMV-seronegative.

V usage is TRBV7-3 and J usage is TRBJ1-1; 9 bases are a match to TRBD1. J lost 0 bases, V lost 4 bases, and 6 bases had no gene match. The CDR3 runs 16 residues. CDR1 and CDR2 (germline): SGHTA, FQGTGA. The CDR3 nucleotides are TGTGCCAGCAGCTCACAGGGGGCGGGTATGAACACTGAAGCTTTCTTT. Protein: CASSSQGAGMNTEAFF.

This chain uses TRBV21-1 with TRBJ2-7; the table names TRBD1, a call not compared with the DNA. TRBV21-1 is a recognized pseudogene. The CDR3 is made up of 14 amino acids. Here the CDR3 reads CASSKNRGLDEQYF. The CDR3 nucleotides are TGTGCCAGCAGCAAAAACAGGGGGTTAGACGAGCAGTACTTC.

The V call is TRBV5-1, the J call TRBJ2-1; the D gene is possibly TRBD1 (5 bases). Per germline, CDR1 SGHRS and CDR2 YFSETQ. CDR3 length: 13 residues. The ends were cut back, 7 bases at V and 0 bases at J, with 8 bases in the middle. CDR3 in DNA: TGCGCCAGCGGGGCGAGCTCCTACAATGAGCAGTTCTTC. Protein: CASGASSYNEQFF.

This clone was found once. The chain uses TRBV6-6 and TRBJ2-1, with 12 bases that match TRBD2. Germline assignment: CDR1 MNHNY and CDR2 SVGAGI (reference sequence). With 2 bases clipped from V and 6 bases from J, the junction kept 2 bases outside the gene matches. The CDR3 covers 15 residues. For the CDR3, the DNA is TGTGCCAGCAGTTACCTAGCGGGGGGGCGCAATGAGCAGTTCTTC. It encodes CASSYLAGGRNEQFF.

The chain links TRBV7-9 to TRBJ2-7; 7 bases are a match to TRBD1. Trimming took 4 bases from V and 7 from J; bases not matched to a gene: 4. Germline CDR1 is SEHNR and CDR2 is FQNEAQ (reference sequence). The CDR3 is 12 residues long. CDR3 loop: CASSSLQGEQYF. The CDR3 DNA sequence: TGTGCCAGCAGCTCCCTACAGGGGGAGCAGTACTTC.

The chain joins TRBV5-1 to TRBJ2-1, with 13 bases aligning to TRBD2. CDR3 length equals 15 residues. Germline values: CDR1 SGHRS, CDR2 YFSETQ. V lost 3 bases to trimming and J lost 9 bases; unmatched junction nucleotides: 6. CDR3 coding DNA: TGCGCCAGCAGCTCACTAGCGGGGGGGATCTCTGAGCAGTTCTTC. It encodes CASSSLAGGISEQFF.

This sequence joins TRBV27 and TRBJ1-2; 10 bases fit TRBD1. This CDR3 region has 13 residues. CDR1 is MNHEY and CDR2 is SMNVEV in the germline V gene (reference sequence). V gave up 3 bases and J gave up 6 bases; unmatched junction bases: 1. Here the CDR3 reads CASSFGTGDGYTF. CDR3 coding DNA: TGTGCCAGCAGTTTCGGGACAGGGGATGGCTACACCTTC.

This chain links TRBV19 with TRBJ2-7; TRBD2 is a possible D gene (5 bases). Trimming removed 10 bases from V and 2 bases from J, with 9 bases in between. Germline values: CDR1 LNHDA, CDR2 SQIVND (reference sequence). This CDR3 region has 11 residues. The chain's CDR3 is CATRGAYEQYF. The CDR3 DNA sequence: TGTGCCACCCGGGGAGCCTACGAGCAGTACTTC. The full variable domain, rest sourced from reference TRBV19 and TRBJ2-7, is DGGITQSPKYLFRKEGQNVTLSCEQNLNHDAMYWYRQDPGQGLRLIYYSQIVNDFQKGDIAEGYSVSREKKESFPLTVTSAQKNPTAFYLCATRGAYEQYFGPGTRLTVT.

V gene TRBV5-1 combines with J gene TRBJ2-2, with 11 bases fitting TRBD2. J lost 1 base, V lost 4 bases, and 9 bases had no gene match. The CDR3 has 18 residues. In germline, CDR1 is SGHRS, CDR2 YFSETQ. The CDR3 sequence: CASSGPGTSGGNTGELFF. DNA for the CDR3: TGCGCCAGCAGCGGACCCGGGACTAGCGGAGGGAACACCGGGGAGCTGTTTTTT.

The chain recombines TRBV5-6 with TRBJ1-1, with D maybe TRBD1 (6 bases). CDR1 is SGHDT and CDR2 is YYEEEE in the germline V gene. V lost 4 bases, J lost 10 bases, and 14 bases lay in between. The CDR3 consists of 12 residues. The CDR3 reads CASSLPTGGAFF. CDR3 bases: TGTGCCAGCAGCCTCCCGACAGGCGGAGCTTTCTTT.

The V call is TRBV4-1, the J call TRBJ2-3; D ambiguous. The CDR3 is 18 amino acids. From germline, CDR1 is MGHRA and CDR2 YSYEKL. V lost 1 base, J lost 0 bases, and 17 bases lay in between. This CDR3 reads CASSQGYAAAPSTDTQYF. As DNA, the CDR3 is TGCGCCAGCAGCCAAGGTTACGCCGCGGCTCCTAGCACAGATACGCAGTATTTT.

The CDR3 loop is CNCGGSGELFF. The CDR3 bases are TGTAATTGCGGGGGCTCGGGGGAGCTGTTTTTT. The rearrangement uses TRBV7-2 and TRBJ2-2; tentative D call: TRBD2 (7 bases). The CDR3 totals 11 residues. Per germline, CDR1 SGHTA and CDR2 FQGNSA.

V and J are TRBV11-2 and TRBJ2-5; 9 bases are shared with TRBD1. J lost 4 bases, V lost 4 bases, and 7 bases had no gene match. The CDR3 loop spans 15 amino acids. Germline CDR1 SGHAT, CDR2 FQNNGV. CDR3 sequence (DNA): TGTGCCAGCAGCTCAGGACAGGGGTTGGCAGAGACCCAGTACTTC. It yields the protein CASSSGQGLAETQYF. Supplemented by reference TRBV11-2 and TRBJ2-5, the full variable domain reads EAGVAQSPRYKIIEKRQSVAFWCNPISGHATLYWYQQILGQGPKLLIQFQNNGVVDDSQLPKDRFSAERLKGVDSTLKIQPAKLEDSAVYLCASSSGQGLAETQYFGPGTRLLVL.

This chain uses TRBV6-1 with TRBJ2-7; 10 nucleotides align to TRBD2. Germline V gives CDR1 MNHNS, CDR2 SASEGT. V dropped 1 base and J dropped 3; count of bases not matched to a gene: 3. The CDR3 totals 15 residues. Here the CDR3 reads CASSEVLAGSYEQYF. The CDR3 coding sequence is TGTGCCAGCAGTGAAGTACTAGCGGGGAGCTACGAGCAGTACTTC.

This clone was counted only a few times. J is TRBJ2-1 and V is TRBV27; 7 bases match TRBD2. CDR3 size: 15 residues. With 6 bases clipped from V and 0 bases from J, the junction kept 5 bases outside the gene matches. Per germline, CDR1 MNHEY and CDR2 SMNVEV (reference sequence). For the CDR3, the DNA is TGTGCCAGCAGGTACGGCGGGAGCTCCTACAATGAGCAGTTCTTC. Translated: CASRYGGSSYNEQFF.

The chain has TRBV21-1 and TRBJ1-1. TRBV21-1 has pseudogene status. CDR3 length: 17 amino acids. The CDR3 here is CASSKESGEVLNTEAFF. CDR3 nucleotide sequence: TGTGCCAGCAGCAAAGAGAGTGGGGAGGTATTGAACACTGAAGCTTTCTTT.

The genes are TRBV6-5 and TRBJ2-1; possible D gene TRBD2, 5 bases. CDR3 length: 15 residues. Germline V lookup: CDR1 MNHEY, CDR2 SVGAGI. V was trimmed by 4 bases and J by 5 bases, leaving 15 bases between them. The CDR3 loop reads CASSSSGFGNNEQFF. CDR3 coding DNA: TGTGCCAGCAGTTCCAGCGGCTTCGGGAACAATGAGCAGTTCTTC.

This chain connects TRBV5-6 to TRBJ1-2, with TRBD1 identical over 10 bases. The CDR3 is made up of 11 amino acids. Germline V lookup: CDR1 SGHDT, CDR2 YYEEEE. The junction had 3 bases not matched to a gene; V was cut back by 4 bases and J by 12 bases. CDR3 DNA: TGTGCCAGCAGCACCGGACAGGGGGACACCTTC. This sequence encodes CASSTGQGDTF.